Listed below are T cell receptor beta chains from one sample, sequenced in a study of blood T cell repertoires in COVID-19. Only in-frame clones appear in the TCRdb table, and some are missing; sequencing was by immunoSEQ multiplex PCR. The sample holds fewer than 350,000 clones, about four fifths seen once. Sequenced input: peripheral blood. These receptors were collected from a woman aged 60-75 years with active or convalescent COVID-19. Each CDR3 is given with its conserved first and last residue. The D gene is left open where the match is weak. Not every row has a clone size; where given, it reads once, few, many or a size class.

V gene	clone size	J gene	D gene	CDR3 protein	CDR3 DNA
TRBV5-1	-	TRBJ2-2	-	CASSLAVRGNTGELFF	TGCGCCAGCAGCTTGGCCGTCCGGGGGAACACCGGGGAGCTGTTTTTT
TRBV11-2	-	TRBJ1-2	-	CASSPTGNYGYTF	TGTGCCAGCAGCCCTACAGGGAACTATGGCTACACCTTC
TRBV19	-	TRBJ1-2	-	CASSMFQGGDGYTF	TGTGCCAGTAGTATGTTCCAGGGAGGCGATGGCTACACCTTC
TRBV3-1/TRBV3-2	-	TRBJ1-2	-	CASSHPQGGYYGYTF	TGTGCCAGCAGCCACCCGCAGGGAGGGTACTATGGCTACACCTTC
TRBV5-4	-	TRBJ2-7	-	CASSFRGEDEQYF	TGTGCCAGCAGCTTTCGAGGGGAGGATGAGCAGTACTTC
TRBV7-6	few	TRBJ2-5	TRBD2	CASSSDRGDGETQYF	TGTGCCAGCAGCTCCGACCGGGGGGATGGGGAGACCCAGTACTTC
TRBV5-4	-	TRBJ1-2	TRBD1	CASSSQGASSGYTF	TGTGCCAGCAGCTCTCAGGGGGCGTCTTCTGGCTACACCTTC
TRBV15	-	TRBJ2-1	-	CATSALDRFNGYEQFF	TGTGCCACCAGCGCCTTAGACAGATTCAACGGGTATGAGCAGTTCTTC
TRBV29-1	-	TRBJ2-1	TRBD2	CSVAAGVISYNEQFF	TGCAGCGTTGCGGCGGGGGTGATTTCCTACAATGAGCAGTTCTTC
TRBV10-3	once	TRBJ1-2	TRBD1	CAISEIPSLDRALGYTF	TGTGCCATCAGTGAGATCCCTTCCCTCGACAGGGCTTTGGGCTACACCTTC
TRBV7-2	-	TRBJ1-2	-	CASSSTRRGSNYGYTF	TGTGCCAGCAGCTCCACCCGGCGTGGGAGTAACTATGGCTACACCTTC
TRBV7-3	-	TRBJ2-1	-	CASSPNYPNEQFF	TGTGCCAGCAGCCCTAACTACCCCAATGAGCAGTTCTTC
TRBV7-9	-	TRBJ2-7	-	CASSAPRTAESSYEQYF	TGTGCCAGCAGCGCCCCCCGGACTGCCGAAAGCTCCTACGAGCAGTACTTC
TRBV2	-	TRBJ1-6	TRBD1	CASRGDRDSPLHF	TGTGCCAGCAGGGGGGACAGGGATTCACCCCTCCACTTT
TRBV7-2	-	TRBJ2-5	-	CASSLARGSETQYF	TGTGCCAGCAGCTTAGCCCGCGGGTCTGAGACCCAGTACTTC
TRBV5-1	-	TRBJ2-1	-	CASSLGQSGNEQFF	TGCGCCAGCAGCTTGGGACAGTCGGGCAATGAGCAGTTCTTC
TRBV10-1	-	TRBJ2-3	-	CASSTVGDTQYF	TGCGCCAGCAGTACAGTTGGAGATACGCAGTATTTT
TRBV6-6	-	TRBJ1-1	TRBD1	CASSWTGSGDGAFF	TGTGCCAGCAGCTGGACAGGGAGCGGGGATGGAGCTTTCTTT
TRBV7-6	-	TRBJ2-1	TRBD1	CASSWTGSPYNEQFF	TGTGCCAGCAGCTGGACAGGGTCCCCCTACAATGAGCAGTTCTTC
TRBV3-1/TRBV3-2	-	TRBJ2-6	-	CASSQVNSGANVLTF	TGTGCCAGCAGCCAAGTAAACTCTGGGGCCAACGTCCTGACTTTC
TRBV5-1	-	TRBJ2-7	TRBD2	CASSLGLAGGAYEQYF	TGCGCCAGCAGCTTGGGACTAGCGGGGGGAGCCTACGAGCAGTACTTC
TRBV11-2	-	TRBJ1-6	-	CASSLFQGGSPLHF	TGTGCCAGCAGCTTGTTTCAGGGAGGTTCACCCCTCCACTTT
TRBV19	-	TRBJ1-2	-	CASSAQGRYGYTF	TGTGCCAGTAGCGCACAGGGTCGCTATGGCTACACCTTC
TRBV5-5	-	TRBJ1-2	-	CASSLRDTIYGYTF	TGTGCCAGCAGCCTCCGGGACACCATCTATGGCTACACCTTC
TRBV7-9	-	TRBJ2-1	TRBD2	CASSGTRVLNEQFF	TGTGCCAGCAGCGGGACTAGGGTCCTCAATGAGCAGTTCTTC
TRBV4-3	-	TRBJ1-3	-	CASSQVRGRGNGNTIYF	TGCGCCAGCAGCCAAGTCCGGGGCAGGGGAAACGGAAACACCATATATTTT
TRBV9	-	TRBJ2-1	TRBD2	CASSVGLAVVGNEQFF	TGTGCCAGCAGCGTAGGACTAGCGGTGGTCGGGAATGAGCAGTTCTTC
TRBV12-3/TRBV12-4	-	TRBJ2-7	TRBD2	CASSLGGGEQYF	TGTGCCAGCAGTTTGGGCGGGGGCGAGCAGTACTTC
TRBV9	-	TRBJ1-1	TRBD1	CASSPRTGVNTEAFF	TGTGCCAGCAGCCCACGGACAGGAGTTAACACTGAAGCTTTCTTT
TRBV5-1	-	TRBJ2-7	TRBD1	CASSLATGARPSNEQYF	TGCGCCAGCAGCTTGGCCACAGGGGCGCGACCTTCCAACGAGCAGTACTTC
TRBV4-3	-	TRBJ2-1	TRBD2	CASSQVAGGLPSSYNEQFF	TGCGCCAGCAGCCAGGTAGCGGGGGGCCTTCCTAGCTCCTACAATGAGCAGTTCTTC
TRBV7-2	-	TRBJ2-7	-	CASSLNPSSVHQYF	TGTGCCAGCAGCTTAAATCCGTCCTCAGTCCACCAGTACTTC
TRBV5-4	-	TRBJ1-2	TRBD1	CASSLSRGAGGYTF	TGTGCCAGCAGCTTGAGCAGGGGGGCGGGTGGCTACACCTTC
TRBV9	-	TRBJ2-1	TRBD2	CASSVLTSGGYNEQFF	TGTGCCAGCAGCGTATTGACTAGCGGGGGTTACAATGAGCAGTTCTTC
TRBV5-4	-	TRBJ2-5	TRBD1	CASSSETGQETQYF	TGTGCCAGCAGCTCCGAGACAGGGCAAGAGACCCAGTACTTC
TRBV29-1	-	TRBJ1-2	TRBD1	CSVVTGDYGYTF	TGCAGCGTTGTTACAGGGGACTATGGCTACACCTTC
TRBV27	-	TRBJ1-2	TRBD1	CASTATGTGGNYGYTF	TGTGCCAGCACTGCGACGGGGACAGGGGGCAACTATGGCTACACCTTC
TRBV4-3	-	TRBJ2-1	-	CASRSRRGGGNEQFF	TGCGCCAGCAGATCCCGGAGGGGGGGTGGCAATGAGCAGTTCTTC
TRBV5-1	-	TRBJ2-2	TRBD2	CASSPLAGGNTGELFF	TGCGCCAGCAGCCCCTTAGCGGGGGGAAACACCGGGGAGCTGTTTTTT
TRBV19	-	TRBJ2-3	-	CASSRDMETDTQYF	TGTGCCAGTAGTAGGGACATGGAAACAGATACGCAGTATTTT
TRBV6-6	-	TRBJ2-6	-	CASSGGGAGANVLTF	TGTGCCAGCAGCGGAGGGGGCGCTGGGGCCAACGTCCTGACTTTC
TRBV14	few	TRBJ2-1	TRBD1	CASSAGRGNIYEQFF	TGTGCCAGCAGTGCGGGCAGGGGGAACATCTACGAGCAGTTCTTC
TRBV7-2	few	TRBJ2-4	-	CASSPPGNLAKNIQYF	TGTGCCAGCAGCCCGCCGGGTAACCTAGCCAAAAACATTCAGTACTTC
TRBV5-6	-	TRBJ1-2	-	CASSLDRYYGYTF	TGTGCCAGCAGCTTGGACAGGTACTATGGCTACACCTTC
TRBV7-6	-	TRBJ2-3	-	CASSLAREATGSFTDTQYF	TGTGCCAGCAGCTTAGCAAGAGAGGCTACGGGGTCCTTCACAGATACGCAGTATTTT
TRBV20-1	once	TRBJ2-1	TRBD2	CSASRLVAGGPSSYNEQFF	TGCAGTGCTAGTCGTCTTGTAGCGGGGGGACCCAGCTCCTACAATGAGCAGTTCTTC
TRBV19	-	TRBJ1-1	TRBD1	CASSGDRVNTEAFF	TGTGCCAGTAGTGGGGACAGGGTTAACACTGAAGCTTTCTTT
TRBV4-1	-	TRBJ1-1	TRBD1	CASSQPTGKENTEAFF	TGCGCCAGCAGCCAACCGACAGGGAAGGAAAACACTGAAGCTTTCTTT
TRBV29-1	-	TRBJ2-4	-	CSVALLAKNIQYF	TGCAGCGTTGCACTGCTAGCCAAAAACATTCAGTACTTC
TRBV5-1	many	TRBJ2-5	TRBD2	CASSISPSGTMETQYF	TGCGCCAGCAGCATCTCACCTAGCGGTACTATGGAGACCCAGTACTTC
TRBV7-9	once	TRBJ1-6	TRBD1	CASSLLPGQGTNSPLHF	TGTGCCAGCAGCTTATTACCTGGACAGGGGACAAATTCACCCCTCCACTTT
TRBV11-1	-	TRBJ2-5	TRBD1	CASSSDRASETQYF	TGTGCCAGCAGCTCCGACAGGGCATCAGAGACCCAGTACTTC
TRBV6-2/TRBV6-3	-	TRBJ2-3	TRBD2	CASSYSASGGAKTDTQYF	TGTGCCAGCAGTTACTCGGCTAGCGGGGGGGCTAAAACAGATACGCAGTATTTT
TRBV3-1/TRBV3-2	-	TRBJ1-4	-	CASSQVSTVEKLFF	TGTGCCAGCAGCCAAGTGAGTACCGTGGAAAAACTGTTTTTT
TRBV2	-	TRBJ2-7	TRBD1	CASSVDRAPLHF	TGTGCCAGCAGCGTAGACAGGGCCCCTCTTCACTTC
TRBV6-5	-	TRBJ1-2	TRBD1	CASRQGSYGYTF	TGTGCCAGCCGACAGGGCTCCTATGGCTACACCTTC
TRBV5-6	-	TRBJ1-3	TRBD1	CASSLKQGRSGNTIYF	TGTGCCAGCAGCTTAAAACAGGGGCGCTCTGGAAACACCATATATTTT
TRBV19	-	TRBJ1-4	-	CASSGPGRSTEKLFF	TGTGCCAGTAGTGGACCAGGGAGGTCTACGGAAAAACTGTTTTTT
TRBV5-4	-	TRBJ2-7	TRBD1	CASSTGTESSYEQYF	TGTGCCAGCAGCACCGGGACAGAAAGCTCCTACGAGCAGTACTTC